The next 8 T cell receptor beta chains were all read from a single sample in a study of Graves' ophthalmopathy and Graves' hyperthyroidism. Researchers took RNA transcripts and amplified TCR beta CDR3 regions from them. The first round was an RT-PCR with HTBI primers, and the second round was a multiplex PCR. TCRdb re-called the multiplex PCR reads with MiXCR, one entry per CDR3 protein. The data contain 400,000 or so distinct CDR3 sequences, roughly 14% of them singletons. Sequencing input: peripheral blood. These receptors were obtained from a woman aged 18-29 years with stable Graves' hyperthyroidism.

The chain employs TRBV6-5 and TRBJ1-1, with D unresolved. With 0 bases removed from V and 8 bases from J, the gap between germline ends came to 16 bases. The CDR3 is made up of 15 amino acids. Germline CDR1 MNHEY, CDR2 SVGAGI. CDR3 nucleotides: TGTGCCAGCAGTTACTCGTTTTCGGTCTCGAACGAAGCTTTCTTT. Translating it yields CASSYSFSVSNEAFF.

In its sample, this clonotype was seen many times. DNA of the CDR3: TGTGCCAGCAGCCAGGCTTCCCAGCGGGGCGGGGAGACCCAGTACTTC. Its protein is CASSQASQRGGETQYF. The chain couples TRBV4-2 to TRBJ2-5; 7 nucleotides line up with TRBD2. The CDR3 is made up of 16 amino acids. Germline V gene lookup returns CDR1 LGHNA and CDR2 YNFKEQ. The V and J ends lost 3 bases and 5 bases, in that order; junction bases with no gene match: 12.

This clonotype came up a few times. The rearrangement joins TRBV10-2 to TRBJ2-7; D not resolved. The V and J ends lost 3 bases and 2 bases respectively, with 11 bases between them. Germline lookup yields CDR1 WSHSY and CDR2 SAAADI. The length of the CDR3 is 14 residues. CDR3 region: CASSEFGQPYEQYF. The CDR3 coding sequence is TGCGCCAGCAGTGAATTCGGTCAGCCCTACGAGCAGTACTTC.

In this sample, this clonotype turned up a few times. The V gene is TRBV15, the J gene TRBJ1-1; TRBD1 matches 7 bases. Trimming took 7 bases from V and 4 from J; bases not matched to a gene: 12. CDR1 and CDR2 (germline): LNHNV, YYDKDF (reference sequence). The CDR3 sequence is 15 residues long. CDR3: CATTPQGSGSTEAFF. Written as DNA, the CDR3 is TGTGCCACCACCCCACAGGGGTCTGGGAGCACTGAAGCTTTCTTT.

There are many counts of this clonotype. This sequence joins TRBV5-6 and TRBJ1-5; 8 bases map to TRBD1. Germline CDR1 is SGHDT and CDR2 is YYEEEE. The CDR3 length is 13 residues. J lost 7 bases, V lost 4 bases, and 4 bases had no gene match. The CDR3 sequence: CASSIQGGQPQHF. As DNA, the CDR3 is TGTGCCAGCAGCATACAGGGGGGACAGCCCCAGCATTTT.

J is TRBJ1-5 and V is TRBV19; D remains ambiguous. This CDR3 is built from 15 residues. CDR1 is LNHDA, CDR2 SQIVND, per germline (reference sequence). Trimming took off 3 bases at V and 1 base at J, with 10 bases between the two ends. Here the CDR3 reads CASSITSTSNQPQHF. CDR3 sequence (DNA): TGTGCCAGTAGTATTACATCGACGAGCAATCAGCCCCAGCATTTT.

This chain connects TRBV4-2 to TRBJ2-3; D is possibly TRBD1 (6 bases). V shed 4 bases and J shed 5 bases, with 16 bases lying between them. Germline CDR1 reads LGHNA; CDR2 reads YNFKEQ. CDR3 size: 15 residues. CDR3: CASSPRQGYQDTQYF. CDR3 bases: TGTGCCAGCAGCCCCCGGCAGGGGTATCAAGATACGCAGTATTTT.

This clonotype was detected ten times or more. The rearrangement joins TRBV7-8 to TRBJ1-1, with D possibly being TRBD1 (6 bases). CDR3 size: 14 residues. Germline V CDR1 and CDR2: SGHVS, FQNEAQ. V shed 5 bases and J shed 1 base, with 11 bases lying between them. The CDR3 nucleotides are TGTGCCAGCAGCCGCAGGGACACGAACACTGAAGCTTTCTTT. The encoded protein is CASSRRDTNTEAFF.